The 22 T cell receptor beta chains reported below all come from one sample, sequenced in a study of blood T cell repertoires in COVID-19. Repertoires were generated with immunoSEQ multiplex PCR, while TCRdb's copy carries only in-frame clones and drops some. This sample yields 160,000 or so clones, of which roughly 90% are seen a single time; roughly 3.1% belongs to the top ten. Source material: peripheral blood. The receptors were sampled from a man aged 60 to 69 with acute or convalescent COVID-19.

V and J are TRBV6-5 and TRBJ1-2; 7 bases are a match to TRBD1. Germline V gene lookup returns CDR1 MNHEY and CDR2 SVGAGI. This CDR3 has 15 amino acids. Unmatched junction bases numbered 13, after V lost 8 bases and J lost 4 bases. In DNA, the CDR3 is TGTGCCAGCCAGGGGGATGACAGGGCGGTCTATGGCTACACCTTC. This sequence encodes CASQGDDRAVYGYTF.

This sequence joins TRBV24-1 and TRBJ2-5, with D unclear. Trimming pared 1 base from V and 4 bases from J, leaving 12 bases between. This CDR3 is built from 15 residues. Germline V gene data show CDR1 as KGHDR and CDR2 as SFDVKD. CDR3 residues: CATSDFKAGRETQYF. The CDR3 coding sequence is TGTGCCACCAGTGATTTTAAGGCAGGCAGAGAGACCCAGTACTTC.

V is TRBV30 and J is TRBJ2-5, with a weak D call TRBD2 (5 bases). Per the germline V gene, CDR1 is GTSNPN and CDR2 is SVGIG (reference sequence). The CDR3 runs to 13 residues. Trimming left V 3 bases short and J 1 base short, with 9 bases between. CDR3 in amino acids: CAWRGVLQETQYF. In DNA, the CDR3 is TGTGCCTGGAGGGGAGTACTCCAAGAGACCCAGTACTTC.

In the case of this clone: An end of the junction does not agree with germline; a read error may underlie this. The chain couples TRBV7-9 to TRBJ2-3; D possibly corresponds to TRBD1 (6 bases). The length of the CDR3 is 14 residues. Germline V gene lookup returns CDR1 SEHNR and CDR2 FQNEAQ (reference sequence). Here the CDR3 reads CASSLRSDGDNLNF. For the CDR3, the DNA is TGTGCCAGCAGCTTAAGGTCGGATGGGGACAATTTAAATTTT.

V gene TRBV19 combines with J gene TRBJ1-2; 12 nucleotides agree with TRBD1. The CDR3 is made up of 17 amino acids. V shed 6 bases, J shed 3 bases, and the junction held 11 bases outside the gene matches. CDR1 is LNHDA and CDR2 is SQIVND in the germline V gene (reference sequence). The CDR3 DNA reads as TGTGCCAGTAGCCAATTCCGGGGACAGGGGGCTTACTATGGCTACACCTTC. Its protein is CASSQFRGQGAYYGYTF.

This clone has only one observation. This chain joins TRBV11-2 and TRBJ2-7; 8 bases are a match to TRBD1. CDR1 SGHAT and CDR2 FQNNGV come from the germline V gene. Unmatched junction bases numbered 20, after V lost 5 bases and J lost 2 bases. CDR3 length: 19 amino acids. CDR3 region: CASSPGDRSRSLITYEQYF. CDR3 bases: TGTGCCAGCAGCCCCGGGGACAGGTCACGGAGCCTGATCACCTACGAGCAGTACTTC.

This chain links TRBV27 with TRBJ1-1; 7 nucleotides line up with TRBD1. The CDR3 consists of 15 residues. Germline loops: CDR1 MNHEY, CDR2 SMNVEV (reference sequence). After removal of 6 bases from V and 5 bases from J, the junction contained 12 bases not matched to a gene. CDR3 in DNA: TGTGCCAGCAGACCCGACGGGACAGCGCGGACTGAAGCTTTCTTT. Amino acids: CASRPDGTARTEAFF.

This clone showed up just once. CDR3 nucleotides: TGTGCCAGCAGCGTACAGGGAGCCGTTCTCTCTGGGGCCAACGTCCTGACTTTC. Its protein is CASSVQGAVLSGANVLTF. The chain links TRBV7-2 to TRBJ2-6, with D maybe TRBD1 (6 bases). This CDR3 region has 18 residues. V dropped 5 bases and J dropped 0 bases, with 17 bases sitting between them. From germline, CDR1 is SGHTA and CDR2 FQGNSA.

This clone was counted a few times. The CDR3 protein is CASSLTGTNYQPQHF. The DNA for the CDR3 is TGCGCCAGCAGCCTAACCGGGACAAACTATCAGCCCCAGCATTTT. The gene calls are TRBV5-1 and TRBJ1-5, with D perhaps TRBD1 (6 bases). V gave up 4 bases and J gave up 5 bases, with 16 bases separating them. CDR1 and CDR2 (germline): SGHRS, YFSETQ. The CDR3 has 15 residues. Together with reference TRBV5-1 and TRBJ1-5, the CDR3 gives the full variable domain: KAGVTQTPRYLIKTRGQQVTLSCSPISGHRSVSWYQQTPGQGLQFLFEYFSETQRNKGNFPGRFSGRQFSNSRSEMNVSTLELGDSALYLCASSLTGTNYQPQHFGDGTRLSIL.

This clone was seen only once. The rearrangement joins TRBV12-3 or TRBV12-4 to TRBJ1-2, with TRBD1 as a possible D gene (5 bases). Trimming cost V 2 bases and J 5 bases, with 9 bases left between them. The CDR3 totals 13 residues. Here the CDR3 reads CASSLKGQYGYTF. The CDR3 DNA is TGTGCCAGCAGTTTAAAGGGGCAGTATGGCTACACCTTC.

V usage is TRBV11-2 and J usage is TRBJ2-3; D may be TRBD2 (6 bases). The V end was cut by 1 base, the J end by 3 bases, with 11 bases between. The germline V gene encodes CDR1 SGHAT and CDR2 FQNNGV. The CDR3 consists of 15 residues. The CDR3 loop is CASSLGARGTDTQYF. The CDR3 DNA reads TGTGCCAGCAGCTTAGGTGCGCGGGGTACAGATACGCAGTATTTT.

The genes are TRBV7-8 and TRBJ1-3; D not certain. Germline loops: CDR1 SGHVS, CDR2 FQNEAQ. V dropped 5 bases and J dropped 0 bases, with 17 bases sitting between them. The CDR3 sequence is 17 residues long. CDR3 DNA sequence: TGTGCCAGCAGCCCCCTACATCAGGCGATCTCTGGAAACACCATATATTTT. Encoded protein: CASSPLHQAISGNTIYF.

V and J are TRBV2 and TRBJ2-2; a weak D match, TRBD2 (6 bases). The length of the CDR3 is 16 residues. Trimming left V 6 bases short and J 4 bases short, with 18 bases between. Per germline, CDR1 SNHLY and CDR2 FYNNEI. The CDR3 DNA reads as TGTGCCAGCAGCCCCCTAGCGAATCCCTCCACCGGGGAGCTGTTTTTT. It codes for CASSPLANPSTGELFF.

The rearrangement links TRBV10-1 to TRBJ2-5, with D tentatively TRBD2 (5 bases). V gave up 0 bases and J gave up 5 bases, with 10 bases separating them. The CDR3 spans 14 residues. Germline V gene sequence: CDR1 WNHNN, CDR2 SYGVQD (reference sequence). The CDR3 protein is CASSESGGLETQYF. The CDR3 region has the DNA TGCGCCAGCAGTGAGTCTGGAGGTTTGGAGACCCAGTACTTC.

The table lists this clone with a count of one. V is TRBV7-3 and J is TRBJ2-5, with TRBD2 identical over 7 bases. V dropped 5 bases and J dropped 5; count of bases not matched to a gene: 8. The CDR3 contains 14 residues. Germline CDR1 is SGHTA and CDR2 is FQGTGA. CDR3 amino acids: CASSLSGGTETQYF. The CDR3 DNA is TGTGCCAGCAGCCTCTCGGGGGGAACGGAGACCCAGTACTTC.

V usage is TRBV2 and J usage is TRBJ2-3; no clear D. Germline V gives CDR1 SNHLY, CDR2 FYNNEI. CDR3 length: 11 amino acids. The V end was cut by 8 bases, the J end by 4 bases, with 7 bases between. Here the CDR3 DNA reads TGTGCCAGCTGTGTCGCAGATACGCAGTATTTT. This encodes CASCVADTQYF.

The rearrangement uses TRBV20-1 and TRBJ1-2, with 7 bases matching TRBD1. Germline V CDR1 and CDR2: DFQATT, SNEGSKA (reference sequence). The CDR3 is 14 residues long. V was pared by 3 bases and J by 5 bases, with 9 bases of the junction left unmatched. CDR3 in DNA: TGCAGTGCTAGTGGGTCAGGGGGATCTTATGGCTACACCTTC. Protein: CSASGSGGSYGYTF.

Here the CDR3 reads CASSQPRDRPAGVYSNQPQHF. In DNA, the CDR3 is TGTGCCAGCAGCCAACCCCGTGACCGTCCTGCGGGTGTATATAGCAATCAGCCCCAGCATTTT. The J gene is TRBJ1-5, the V gene TRBV3-1 (or the pseudogene TRBV3-2); D is undetermined. The CDR3 length is 21 residues. Germline V gene lookup returns CDR1 LGHDT and CDR2 YNNKEL (reference sequence). Trimming cost V 2 bases and J 0 bases, with 26 bases left between them.

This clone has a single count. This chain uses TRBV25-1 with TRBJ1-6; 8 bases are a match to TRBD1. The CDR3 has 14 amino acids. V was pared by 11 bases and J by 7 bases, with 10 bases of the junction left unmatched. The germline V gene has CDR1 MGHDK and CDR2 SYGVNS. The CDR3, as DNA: TGTGCCTGCCGGGGACAGGAGATGAATTCACCCCTCCACTTT. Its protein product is CACRGQEMNSPLHF.

The CDR3 sequence: CASSEGSSGSYNSPLHF. The CDR3 bases are TGTGCCAGCAGCGAGGGATCTTCAGGCTCCTATAATTCACCCCTCCACTTT. The chain uses TRBV7-8 and TRBJ1-6; unclear D gene. Germline V lookup: CDR1 SGHVS, CDR2 FQNEAQ. This CDR3 is built from 17 residues. Trimming took 5 bases from V and 0 from J, leaving 14 bases between them.

The DNA for the CDR3 is TGCGCCAGCAGCCAAGATCGAGTAGCAGATCTAGCCAAAAACATTCAGTACTTC. This gives the protein CASSQDRVADLAKNIQYF. V usage is TRBV4-1 and J usage is TRBJ2-4; D uncertain. This CDR3 is 18 amino acids long. V was clipped by 0 bases and J by 0 bases, with 15 bases between them. Germline V gene lookup returns CDR1 MGHRA and CDR2 YSYEKL.

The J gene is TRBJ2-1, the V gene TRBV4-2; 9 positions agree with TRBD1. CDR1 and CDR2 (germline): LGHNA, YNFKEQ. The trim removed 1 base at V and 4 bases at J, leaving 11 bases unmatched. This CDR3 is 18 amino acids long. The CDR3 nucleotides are TGTGCCAGCAGCCAAGGCAGTCTGAGGGACAGGGCATACAATGAGCAGTTCTTC. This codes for CASSQGSLRDRAYNEQFF.